The source of this T cell receptor beta chain is a study of blood T cell repertoires in COVID-19. The CDR3 covers 18 residues. V shed 1 base and J 0 bases; nucleotides not matched to a gene: 11. Germline-derived CDR1 and CDR2 are SGHNT and YENEEA. Clones were read by immunoSEQ multiplex PCR, and TCRdb kept only the in-frame ones, dropping some. The data contain under 250,000 clones, approximately 90% of them singletons. The chain couples TRBV11-3 to TRBJ2-7; 8 bases agree with TRBD1. The source of this sequence is a man aged 30 to 45 with COVID-19, enrolled during active disease. What was sequenced was peripheral blood. For the CDR3, the DNA is TGTGCCAGCAGCTTAGGGGGCCCGGGACAGGTGTCCTCCTACGAGCAGTACTTC. This codes for CASSLGGPGQVSSYEQYF.